This T cell receptor beta chain emerged from a study of siplizumab effects on memory and regulatory T cells. Findings and caveats of the study: Tregs that proliferated in siplizumab cultures did not have their suppressive function confirmed.

Assay: immunoSEQ multiplex PCR; the TCRdb copy retains only in-frame clones and omits some. The sample holds roughly 120,000 clones, roughly 94% seen once. Trimming shortened V by 2 bases and J by 5 bases, and 8 bases separated the two germline ends. This CDR3 is built from 13 residues. The germline gives CDR1 SGHNT, CDR2 YYREEE (reference sequence). This clone was seen once. No antigen is known for it. This rearrangement joins TRBV5-4 to TRBJ1-5; D may be TRBD1 (6 bases). The sample comprised non-Treg CD4+ T cells sorted from blood. The TCR originated in a human donor in good health. CDR3 bases: TGTGCCAGCAGCTTTGGGGGCGATCAGCCCCAGCATTTT. It specifies CASSFGGDQPQHF.